The 20 T cell receptor beta chains below all came from one sample that was sequenced in a study of early T cells in non-severe SARS-CoV-2 infection. From the 5' RACE reads, TCRdb called clonotypes with MiXCR, one entry per CDR3 protein. This table has over 85,000 distinct CDR3 sequences, about 12% appearing once. This material consisted of whole blood, taken at baseline. The source of these receptors is an adult who was a healthcare worker with PCR-confirmed SARS-CoV-2 infection or an uninfected control (not recorded which).

This clonotype was detected only a few times. As DNA, the CDR3 is TGTGCCACCAGTGATTTGACAGGTTCCACAGATACGCAGTATTTT. This codes for CATSDLTGSTDTQYF. J is TRBJ2-3 and V is TRBV24-1; possibly TRBD1 for D (5 bases). The CDR3 loop spans 15 amino acids. Trimming removed 0 bases from V and 2 bases from J, with 8 bases in between. CDR1 and CDR2 from the germline V gene are KGHDR and SFDVKD.

CDR3 sequence reads: CASSSNPRTSSEFF. The CDR3 nucleotides are TGTGCCAGCAGTTCAAATCCTCGTACTAGTTCGGAGTTCTTC. The chain couples TRBV6-5 to TRBJ2-1, with D possibly matching TRBD2 (5 bases). V was clipped by 4 bases and J by 14 bases, with 21 bases between them. This CDR3 has 14 amino acids. Germline CDR1 MNHEY, CDR2 SVGAGI.

The chain uses TRBV4-2 and TRBJ2-3; 13 bases map to TRBD2. V lost 4 bases, J lost 2 bases, and 12 bases stayed unmatched. The CDR3 runs 19 residues. CDR1 is LGHNA, CDR2 YNFKEQ, per germline. The CDR3: CASSRFGTSGVSNTDTQYF. The DNA for the CDR3 is TGTGCCAGCAGCCGATTCGGGACTAGCGGGGTGTCAAACACAGATACGCAGTATTTT.

This clonotype was seen ten or more times. This CDR3 reads CASSQKHRDSQPQHF. The CDR3 DNA reads as TGTGCCAGCAGCCAAAAACACAGGGATTCTCAGCCCCAGCATTTT. The chain is built from TRBV28 and TRBJ1-5, with D tentatively TRBD1 (6 bases). V lost 6 bases, J lost 6 bases, and 18 bases lay in between. The CDR3 runs 15 residues. CDR1 is MDHEN, CDR2 SYDVKM, per germline. The entire variable domain, with the rest obtained from reference TRBV28 and TRBJ1-5, is as follows: DVKVTQSSRYLVKRTGEKVFLECVQDMDHENMFWYRQDPGLGLRLIYFSYDVKMKEKGDIPEGYSVSREKKERFSLILESASTNQTSMYLCASSQKHRDSQPQHFGDGTRLSIL.

This clonotype showed up just a few times. The rearrangement links TRBV3-1 to TRBJ2-3; no clear D. V dropped 1 base and J dropped 4 bases, with 0 bases sitting between them. The CDR3 contains 11 residues. Germline loops: CDR1 LGHDT, CDR2 YNNKEL (reference sequence). CDR3 sequence reads: CASSQADTQYF. The CDR3 DNA reads as TGTGCCAGCAGCCAAGCAGATACGCAGTATTTT.

Points on this clonotype: Possible read error: a much larger clone is one base away. The conserved phenylalanine or tryptophan normally closing the CDR3 is absent here, so this likely arose from a read error. V is TRBV29-1 and J is TRBJ1-1; 7 nucleotides agree with TRBD1. V lost 8 bases and J lost 1; bases outside the gene matches: 4. Germline CDR1 SQVTM, CDR2 ANQGSEA. The CDR3 has 12 amino acids. As DNA, the CDR3 is TGCAGCTCCAGGACAGGGAACACTGAAGCTTTCTCT. This codes for CSSRTGNTEAFS.

V gene TRBV5-1 combines with J gene TRBJ1-1, with D perhaps matching TRBD1 (5 bases). Germline V lookup: CDR1 SGHRS, CDR2 YFSETQ. V lost 6 bases and J lost 7, with 10 bases in between. The CDR3 is 11 amino acids. CDR3 in amino acids: CASTETGEAFF. DNA of the CDR3: TGCGCCAGCACCGAAACAGGTGAAGCTTTCTTT.

This clonotype turned up a few times. The chain couples TRBV30 to TRBJ1-1; D gene unclear. The germline V and J ends were trimmed by 7 bases and 4 bases, with 7 bases remaining between them. The CDR3 has 10 residues. Looked up from germline, CDR1 is GTSNPN and CDR2 is SVGIG (reference sequence). The CDR3 region has the DNA TGTGCCTACCTTGGCACTGAAGCTTTCTTT. Protein product: CAYLGTEAFF.

This clonotype was seen a handful of times. The chain recombines TRBV28 with TRBJ1-3, with TRBD1 matching over 8 bases. This CDR3 comprises 15 residues. Looked up from germline, CDR1 is MDHEN and CDR2 is SYDVKM. Trimming at V came to 3 bases and at J to 3 bases, leaving 4 bases not matched to a gene. CDR3 nucleotide sequence: TGTGCCAGCAGTTTGTTGACAGGGGTTGGAAACACCATATATTTT. Translating it yields CASSLLTGVGNTIYF.

This clonotype was found a few times. The chain links TRBV20-1 to TRBJ1-3; D gene unclear. The V gene's germline CDR1 is DFQATT and CDR2 SNEGSKA (reference sequence). The ends were cut back, 0 bases at V and 0 bases at J, with 6 bases in the middle. This CDR3 is built from 14 residues. The CDR3 region has the DNA TGCAGTGCTAGAGAGGTCAGCTCTGGAAACACCATATATTTT. Translating it yields CSAREVSSGNTIYF.

This clonotype was detected only a few times. The chain is built from TRBV6-2 or TRBV6-3 and TRBJ2-7; no definite D call. Trimming took off 2 bases at V and 3 bases at J, with 11 bases between the two ends. The CDR3 sequence is 14 residues long. Germline V gene data show CDR1 as MNHEY and CDR2 as SVGEGT. The CDR3 sequence is CASSYDTTVYEQYF. CDR3 in DNA: TGTGCCAGCAGTTACGATACCACAGTCTACGAGCAGTACTTC.

This clonotype was seen a few times. This sequence joins TRBV4-1 and TRBJ2-5; possibly TRBD1 for D (5 bases). The CDR3 length is 16 residues. Germline V gives CDR1 MGHRA, CDR2 YSYEKL. Trimming took 0 bases from V and 2 from J, leaving 13 bases between them. CDR3 in amino acids: CASSQDAPGLQETQYF. In DNA, the CDR3 is TGCGCCAGCAGCCAAGATGCGCCAGGGCTACAAGAGACCCAGTACTTC.

To note about this clonotype: A junction boundary mismatches the germline segment, possibly from a read error. The chain joins TRBV28 to TRBJ2-7, with 10 bases that match TRBD1. Per the germline V gene, CDR1 is MDHEN and CDR2 is SYDVKM. The CDR3 contains 12 residues. CDR3 sequence (DNA): TGTGCCAGCAGTTACGGGACAGGGGCCGACGAATTC. This sequence encodes CASSYGTGADEF.

This clonotype was seen ten or more times. V is TRBV6-4 and J is TRBJ2-3; 8 bases match TRBD2. The CDR3 has 14 residues. Trimming at V came to 3 bases and at J to 2 bases, leaving 1 base not matched to a gene. Germline loops: CDR1 MRHNA, CDR2 SNTAGT. This CDR3 reads CASSERGATDTQYF. For the CDR3, the DNA is TGTGCCAGCAGTGAGCGGGGGGCCACAGATACGCAGTATTTT.

A few counts support this clonotype. The chain joins TRBV5-1 to TRBJ1-1, with TRBD1 identical over 7 bases. Losses at the gene ends were 5 bases for V and 0 bases for J; bases not matched to a gene: 10. CDR3 length equals 16 residues. The germline CDR1 and CDR2 sequences are SGHRS and YFSETQ. The CDR3 nucleotides read TGCGCCAGCAGGGGGGACAGTGGCAATATGAACACTGAAGCTTTCTTT. Its translation is CASRGDSGNMNTEAFF.

In this sample, this clonotype turned up many times. V gene TRBV2 combines with J gene TRBJ2-1; D remains unclear. Per the germline V gene, CDR1 is SNHLY and CDR2 is FYNNEI. V was shortened by 7 bases and J by 14 bases, with 24 bases between the two germline ends. The CDR3 consists of 14 residues. CDR3 in DNA: TGTGCCAGCACATCCGGGTTGGTAGGTGGTTTGGAGTTCTTC. Translated, it gives CASTSGLVGGLEFF.

The table lists this clonotype with many counts. This chain's CDR3 is CASSQGRKYNEQFF. The CDR3 coding sequence is TGTGCCAGCAGTCAGGGTAGGAAGTACAATGAGCAGTTCTTC. V is TRBV27 and J is TRBJ2-1, with a weak D call TRBD1 (5 bases). The CDR3 is made up of 14 amino acids. Germline V gene data show CDR1 as MNHEY and CDR2 as SMNVEV (reference sequence). Trimming removed 5 bases from V and 4 bases from J, with 12 bases in between.

This clonotype was picked up many times. The genes are TRBV20-1 and TRBJ1-5; D is undetermined. The CDR3 totals 15 residues. Trimming removed 3 bases from V and 0 bases from J, with 12 bases in between. Germline lookup yields CDR1 DFQATT and CDR2 SNEGSKA (reference sequence). This CDR3 reads CSASAQIDSNQPQHF. CDR3 nucleotide sequence: TGCAGTGCTAGCGCACAGATTGATAGCAATCAGCCCCAGCATTTT.

This clonotype showed up just a few times. The rearrangement joins TRBV3-1 to TRBJ2-7; 14 bases agree with TRBD2. The CDR3 sequence is 15 residues long. After removal of 6 bases from V and 5 bases from J, the junction contained 6 bases not matched to a gene. From germline, CDR1 is LGHDT and CDR2 YNNKEL (reference sequence). The chain's CDR3 is CASSPTSGRAHEQYF. In nucleotides, the CDR3 is TGTGCCAGCAGTCCGACTAGCGGGAGGGCCCACGAGCAGTACTTC.

V usage is TRBV6-4 and J usage is TRBJ2-1; TRBD2 matches at 15 bases. Germline trimming cut 7 bases from V and 4 bases from J; bases unmatched to any gene: 8. The CDR3 extends over 17 amino acids. Germline CDR1 is MRHNA and CDR2 is SNTAGT. The CDR3 DNA is TGTGCCAGCAAAAGAGACGGACTAGCGGGAGGGTACAATGAGCAGTTCTTC. This sequence encodes CASKRDGLAGGYNEQFF.